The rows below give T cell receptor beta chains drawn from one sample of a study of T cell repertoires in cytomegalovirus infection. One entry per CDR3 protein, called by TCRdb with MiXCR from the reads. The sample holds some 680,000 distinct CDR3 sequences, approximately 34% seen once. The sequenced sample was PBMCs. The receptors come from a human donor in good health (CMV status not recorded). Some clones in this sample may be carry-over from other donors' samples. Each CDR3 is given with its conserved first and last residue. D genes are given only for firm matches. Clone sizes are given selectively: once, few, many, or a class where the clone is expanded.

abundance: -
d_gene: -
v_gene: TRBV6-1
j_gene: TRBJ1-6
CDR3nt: TGTGCCAGCAGTGAATTTGGGTCCAATTCACCCCTCCACTTT
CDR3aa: CASSEFGSNSPLHF

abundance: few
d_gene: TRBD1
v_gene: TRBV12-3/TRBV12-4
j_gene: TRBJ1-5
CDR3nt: TGTGCCAGCAGTTTTAGATCAGGGGGCGTTAAGGATCAGCCCCAGCATTTT
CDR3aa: CASSFRSGGVKDQPQHF

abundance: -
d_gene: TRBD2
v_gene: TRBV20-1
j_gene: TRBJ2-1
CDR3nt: TGCAGTGCTAGGGGGACTAGCGGGAGGGCCGATGAGCAGTTCTTC
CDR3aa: CSARGTSGRADEQFF

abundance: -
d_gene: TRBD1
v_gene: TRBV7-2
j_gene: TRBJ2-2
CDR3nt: TGTGCCAGCAGCTCCTCGACAGGGCGCACGAACACCGGGGAGCTGTTTTTT
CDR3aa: CASSSSTGRTNTGELFF

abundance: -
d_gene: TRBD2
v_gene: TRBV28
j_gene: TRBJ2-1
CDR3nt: TGTGCCAGCAGTCAGGGACTAGCCGGCTCCTACAATGAGCAGTTCTTC
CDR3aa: CASSQGLAGSYNEQFF

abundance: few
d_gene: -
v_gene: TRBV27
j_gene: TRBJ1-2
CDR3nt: TGTGCCAGCAGTGGCGGAGTCTATTATGGCTACACCTTC
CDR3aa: CASSGGVYYGYTF

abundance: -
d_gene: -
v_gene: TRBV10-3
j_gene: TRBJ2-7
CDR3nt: TGTGCCATCAGTGATGTACAAGTCGGCCCAGTCTACGAGCAGTACTTC
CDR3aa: CAISDVQVGPVYEQYF

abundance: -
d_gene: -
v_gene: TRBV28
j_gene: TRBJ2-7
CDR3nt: TGTGCCAGCAGTTTCAGCAGGGGAATACTCTACGAGCAGTACTTC
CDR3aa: CASSFSRGILYEQYF

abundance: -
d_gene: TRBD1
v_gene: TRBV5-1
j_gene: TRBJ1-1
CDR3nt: TGCGCCAGCAGCTTAGCGGGACAGTCGATGAACACTGAAGCTTTCTTT
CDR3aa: CASSLAGQSMNTEAFF

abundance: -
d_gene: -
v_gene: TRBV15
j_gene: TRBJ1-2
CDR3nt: TGTGCCACCAGCAGAGACGCAGGGGCCTATGGCTCCACCTTC
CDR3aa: CATSRDAGAYGSTF

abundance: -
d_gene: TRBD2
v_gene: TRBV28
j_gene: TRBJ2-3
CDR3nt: TGTGCCAGCAACGCGGGAGAGGTCCCCACAGATACGCAGTATTTT
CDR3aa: CASNAGEVPTDTQYF

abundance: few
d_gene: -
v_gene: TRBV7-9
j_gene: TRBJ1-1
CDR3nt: TGTGCCAGCAGCTTACAGGCATTTGGGAAAGCTTTCTTT
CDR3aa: CASSLQAFGKAFF

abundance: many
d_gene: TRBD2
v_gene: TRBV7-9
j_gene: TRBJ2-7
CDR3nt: TGTGCCAGCAGCGCTGCCGGGACTAGCGGCCCCTACGAGCAGTACTTC
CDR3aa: CASSAAGTSGPYEQYF

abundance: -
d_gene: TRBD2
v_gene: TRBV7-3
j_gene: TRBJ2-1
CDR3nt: TGTGCCAGCAGCCCTAGCGGGGACCTCAATGAGCAGTTCTTC
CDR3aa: CASSPSGDLNEQFF

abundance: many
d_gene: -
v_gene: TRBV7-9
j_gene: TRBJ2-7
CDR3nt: TGTGCCAGCAGCGATCAAACAGGGCCCTACTCCTACGAGCAGTACTTC
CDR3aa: CASSDQTGPYSYEQYF

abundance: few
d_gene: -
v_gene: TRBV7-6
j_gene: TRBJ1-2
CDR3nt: TGTGCCAGCAGCCCGCATACGAGCGGTGGCTACACCTTC
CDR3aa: CASSPHTSGGYTF

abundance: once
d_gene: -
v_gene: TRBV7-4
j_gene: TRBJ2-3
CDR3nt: TGTGCCAGCAGCCCACAAACGCCCGCCGAAGATACGCAGTATTTT
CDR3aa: CASSPQTPAEDTQYF

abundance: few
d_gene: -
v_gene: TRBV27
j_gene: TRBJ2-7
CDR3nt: TGTGCCAGCAGTTTCACGGGGTCCGAGCAGTACTTC
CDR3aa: CASSFTGSEQYF

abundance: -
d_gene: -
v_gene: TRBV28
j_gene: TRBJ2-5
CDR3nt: TGTGCCAGCAGTTTCGAGACAGGAATCCAAGAGACCCAGTACTTC
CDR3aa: CASSFETGIQETQYF

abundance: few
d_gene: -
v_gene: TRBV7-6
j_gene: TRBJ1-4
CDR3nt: TGTGCCATCTCACCCCAGGGTAATGAAAAACTGTTTTTT
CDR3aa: CAISPQGNEKLFF

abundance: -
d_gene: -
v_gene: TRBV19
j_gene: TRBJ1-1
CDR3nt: TGTGCCAGTAGTTTCCCCCGGGTAGTGGGGACTGAAGCTTTCTTT
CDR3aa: CASSFPRVVGTEAFF

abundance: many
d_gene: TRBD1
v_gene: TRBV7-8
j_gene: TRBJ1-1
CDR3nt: TGTGCCAGCAGCTCGCAACAGGGGGCGAACACTGAAGCTTTCTTT
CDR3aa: CASSSQQGANTEAFF

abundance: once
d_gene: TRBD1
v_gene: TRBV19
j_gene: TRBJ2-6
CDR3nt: TGTGCCAGTAGGGGACAGGGGTATGGGCGCTCTGGGGCCAACGTCCTGAATTTC
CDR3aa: CASRGQGYGRSGANVLNF

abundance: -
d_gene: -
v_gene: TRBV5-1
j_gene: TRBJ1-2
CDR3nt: TGCGCCAGCAGCAATCCGGGACCAGATGGCTACACCTTC
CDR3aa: CASSNPGPDGYTF

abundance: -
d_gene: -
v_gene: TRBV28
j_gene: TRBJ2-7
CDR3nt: TGTGCCAGCAGTTTGCGGGGAGGGGGAGGCGAGCAGTACTTC
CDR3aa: CASSLRGGGGEQYF

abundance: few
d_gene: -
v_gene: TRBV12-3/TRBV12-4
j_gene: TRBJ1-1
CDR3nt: TGTGCCAGCAGGCCGGAAGTCGTTTTCTTT
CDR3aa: CASRPEVVFF

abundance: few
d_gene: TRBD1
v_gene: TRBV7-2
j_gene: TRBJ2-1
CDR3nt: TGTGCCAGCAGCTCCCCGGGACAGGGGGCGTCGAGCTCCTACAATGAGCAGTTCTTC
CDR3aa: CASSSPGQGASSSYNEQFF

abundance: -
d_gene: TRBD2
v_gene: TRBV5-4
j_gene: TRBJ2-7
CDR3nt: TGTGCCAGCAGCCCCGAACGACTAGCGGGAAGGGAGCAGTACTTC
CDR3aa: CASSPERLAGREQYF

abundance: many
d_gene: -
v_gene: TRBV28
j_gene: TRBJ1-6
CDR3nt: TGTGCCAGCACGGGGAGTAATTCACCCCTCCACTTT
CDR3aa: CASTGSNSPLHF

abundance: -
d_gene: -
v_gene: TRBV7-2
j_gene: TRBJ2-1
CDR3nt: TGTGCCAGCAGCTTAGAAGCTTTGAGGCGTTCTCAGTTCTTC
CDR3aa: CASSLEALRRSQFF

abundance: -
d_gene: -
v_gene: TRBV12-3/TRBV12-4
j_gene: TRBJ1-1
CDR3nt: TGTGGCAGCAGTTTAACGACAGCAAACACTGAAGCTTTCTTT
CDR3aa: CGSSLTTANTEAFF

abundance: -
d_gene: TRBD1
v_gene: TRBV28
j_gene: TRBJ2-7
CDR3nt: TGTGCCAGCAGTTCGGCCTCCACAGGGGTCTACGAGCAGTACTTC
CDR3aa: CASSSASTGVYEQYF

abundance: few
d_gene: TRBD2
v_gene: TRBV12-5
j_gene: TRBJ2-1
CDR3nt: TGTGCTAGTGGCTGGACTAGCGGCTTATTTTCAACGTCCACCCATGAGCAGTTCTTC
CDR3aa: CASGWTSGLFSTSTHEQFF

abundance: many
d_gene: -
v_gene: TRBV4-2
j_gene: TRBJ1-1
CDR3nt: TGTGCCAGCAGCCAAGATGGGGGGGGAATTAAGGGCACTGAAGCTTTCTTT
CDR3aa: CASSQDGGGIKGTEAFF

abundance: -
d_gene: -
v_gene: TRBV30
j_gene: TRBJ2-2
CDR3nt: TGTGCCTGGAGTGTTGTGGACACCGGGGAGCTGTTTTTT
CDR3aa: CAWSVVDTGELFF

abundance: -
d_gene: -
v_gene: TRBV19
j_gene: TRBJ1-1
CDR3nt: TGTGCCAGTAGTCCGCAGACCGGGACGGTGAACACTGAAGCTTTCTTT
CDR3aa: CASSPQTGTVNTEAFF

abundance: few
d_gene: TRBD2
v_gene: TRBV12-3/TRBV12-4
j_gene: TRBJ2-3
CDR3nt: TGTGCCAGCAGTTTCGGGGGACTAGCGGGACCAGATACGCAGTATTTT
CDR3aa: CASSFGGLAGPDTQYF

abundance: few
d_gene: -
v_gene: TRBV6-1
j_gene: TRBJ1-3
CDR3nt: TGTGCCAGCAGATTAGGGTCCTCTGGAAACACCATATATTTT
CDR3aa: CASRLGSSGNTIYF

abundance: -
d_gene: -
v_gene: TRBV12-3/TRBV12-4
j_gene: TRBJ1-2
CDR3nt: TGTGCCAGCAGTTTTAGGCAGACCTATGGCTACACCTTC
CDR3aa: CASSFRQTYGYTF

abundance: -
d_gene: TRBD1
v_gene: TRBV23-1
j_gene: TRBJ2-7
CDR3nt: TGCGCCAGCAGTCAAAAGGACAGGGGGCGATCCTACGAGCAGTACTTC
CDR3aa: CASSQKDRGRSYEQYF

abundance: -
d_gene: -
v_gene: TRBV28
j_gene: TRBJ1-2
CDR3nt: TGTGCCAGCAGTCTTACGCCCCTTAACTATGGCTACACCTTC
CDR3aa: CASSLTPLNYGYTF

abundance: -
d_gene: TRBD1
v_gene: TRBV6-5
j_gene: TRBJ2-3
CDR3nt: TGTGCCAGCAGTTACTCTAACCGGGACAGGGAAGCGGATACGCAGTATTTT
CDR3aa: CASSYSNRDREADTQYF

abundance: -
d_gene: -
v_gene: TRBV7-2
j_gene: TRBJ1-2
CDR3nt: TGTGCCAGCAGCTTAGAAGTTGAGAGCGGCGGCTACACCTTC
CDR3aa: CASSLEVESGGYTF

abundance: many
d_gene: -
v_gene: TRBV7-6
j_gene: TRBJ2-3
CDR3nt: TGTGCCAGCAGTCCCGGGGGATTTACAGATACGCAGTATTTT
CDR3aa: CASSPGGFTDTQYF

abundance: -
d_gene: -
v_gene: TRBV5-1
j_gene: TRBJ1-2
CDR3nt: TGCGCCAGCAGCTTGATCGACGGACATAACTATGGCTACACCTTC
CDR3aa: CASSLIDGHNYGYTF

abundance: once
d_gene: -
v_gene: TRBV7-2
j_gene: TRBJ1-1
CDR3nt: TGTGCCAGCAGCCCCGCCCCGGGACCCCTCCCTTCATTT
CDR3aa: CASSPAPGPLPSF

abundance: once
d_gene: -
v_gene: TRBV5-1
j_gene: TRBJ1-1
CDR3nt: TGCGCCAGCAGCTTCCGAGGGGACACAATGACGAACACTGAAGCTTTCTTT
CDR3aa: CASSFRGDTMTNTEAFF

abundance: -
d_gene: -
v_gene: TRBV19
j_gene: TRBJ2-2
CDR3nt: TGTGCCAGTAGGGGGGCGGGCCACACCGGGGAGCTGTTTTTT
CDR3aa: CASRGAGHTGELFF

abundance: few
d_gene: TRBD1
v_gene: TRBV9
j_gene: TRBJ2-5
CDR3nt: TGTGCCAGCAGCGCCTTTGGGACAGCTCAAGAGACCCAGTACTTC
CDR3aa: CASSAFGTAQETQYF

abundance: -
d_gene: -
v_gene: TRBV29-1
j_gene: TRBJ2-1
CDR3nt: TGCAGCGTTGAGGGCACGCTCTCCTACAATGAGCAGTTCTTC
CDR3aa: CSVEGTLSYNEQFF

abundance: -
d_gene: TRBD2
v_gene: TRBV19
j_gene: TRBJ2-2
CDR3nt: TGTGCCAGTAGTCGGACTAGCGGACCGAACACCGGGGAGCTGTTTTTT
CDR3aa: CASSRTSGPNTGELFF